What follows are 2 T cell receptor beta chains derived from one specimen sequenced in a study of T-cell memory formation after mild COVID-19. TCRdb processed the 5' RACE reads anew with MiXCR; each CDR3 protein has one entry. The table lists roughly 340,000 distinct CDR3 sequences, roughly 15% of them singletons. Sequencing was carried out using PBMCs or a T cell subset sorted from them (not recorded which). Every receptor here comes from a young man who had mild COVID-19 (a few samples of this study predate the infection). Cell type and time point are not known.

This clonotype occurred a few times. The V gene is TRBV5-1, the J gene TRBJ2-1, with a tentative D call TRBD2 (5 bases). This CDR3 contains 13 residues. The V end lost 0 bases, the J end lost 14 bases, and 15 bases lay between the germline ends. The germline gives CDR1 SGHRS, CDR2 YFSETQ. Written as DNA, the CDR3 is TGCGCCAGCAGCTTGGACGGGGTGGCGGCGAAGTTCTTC. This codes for CASSLDGVAAKFF.

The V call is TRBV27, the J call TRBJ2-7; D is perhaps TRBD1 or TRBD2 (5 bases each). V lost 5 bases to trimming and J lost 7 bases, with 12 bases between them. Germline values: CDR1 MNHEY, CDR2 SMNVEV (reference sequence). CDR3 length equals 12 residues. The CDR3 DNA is TGTGCCAGCAGTGGTTTCGAGGGGGAGCAGTACGTC. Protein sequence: CASSGFEGEQYV.